This is a list of T cell receptor beta chains from one sample in a study of cytomegalovirus exposure and HLA in healthy donors. TCRdb's copy holds only in-frame clones and misses some; the assay was immunoSEQ multiplex PCR. This listing includes tens of thousands of clones. The sequenced sample consisted of PBMCs. The source is a middle-aged man in good health and CMV-seronegative. The CDR3 runs from the conserved cysteine through the conserved F or W. The D gene is left open where the match is weak. Clone size, where shown, is once, few, many, or a class for clones that have expanded.

V gene	D gene	J gene	clone size	CDR3 protein	CDR3 DNA
TRBV28	TRBD2	TRBJ2-3	.	CASIKAGKDTQYF	TGTGCCAGCATTAAAGCGGGGAAAGATACGCAGTATTTT
TRBV6-5	.	TRBJ2-5	.	CASSYSALEVETQYF	TGTGCCAGCAGTTACTCAGCGCTGGAGGTCGAGACCCAGTACTTC
TRBV5-1	TRBD1	TRBJ2-5	.	CASSPGTGLETQYF	TGCGCCAGCAGCCCCGGGACAGGGCTAGAGACCCAGTACTTC
TRBV29-1	TRBD1	TRBJ1-1	.	CSSLNLGQGAMNTEAFF	TGCAGCTCCCTAAACCTCGGACAGGGGGCTATGAACACTGAAGCTTTCTTT
TRBV9	TRBD1	TRBJ2-2	.	CASSVAGTGPGELFF	TGTGCCAGCAGCGTAGCTGGGACAGGGCCCGGGGAGCTGTTTTTT
TRBV5-8	.	TRBJ2-3	.	CASSLGVGSDTQYF	TGTGCCAGCAGCCTCGGTGTTGGTTCAGATACGCAGTATTTT
TRBV7-3	TRBD1	TRBJ2-5	.	CASSQQGNAETQYF	TGTGCCAGTTCACAACAGGGGAATGCGGAGACCCAGTACTTC
TRBV9	.	TRBJ2-2	.	CASSGSRRGNTGELFF	TGTGCCAGCAGCGGCTCCCGTCGAGGGAACACCGGGGAGCTGTTTTTT
TRBV11-3	TRBD1	TRBJ2-7	.	CASSLTGGPSYEQYF	TGTGCCAGCAGCTTAACAGGGGGGCCATCCTACGAGCAGTACTTC
TRBV4-2	.	TRBJ2-7	.	CASSQDRNSYEQYF	TGTGCCAGCAGCCAAGATAGGAACAGCTACGAGCAGTACTTC
TRBV4-2	.	TRBJ2-5	.	CASSFHTGGETQYF	TGTGCCAGCAGCTTTCACACCGGGGGAGAGACCCAGTACTTC
TRBV30	.	TRBJ1-4	.	CAWSWYQGNLFF	TGTGCCTGGAGTTGGTATCAGGGAAACCTGTTTTTT
TRBV30	.	TRBJ2-1	.	CAWRTRGDEQFF	TGTGCCTGGAGGACCAGGGGGGATGAGCAGTTCTTC
TRBV5-4	.	TRBJ1-1	.	CASSLGGGGTEAFF	TGTGCCAGCAGCTTGGGGGGAGGGGGCACTGAAGCTTTCTTT
TRBV18	TRBD1	TRBJ1-1	.	CASSPDGRGEVTEAFF	TGTGCCAGCTCACCCGATGGCAGGGGGGAGGTCACTGAAGCTTTCTTT
TRBV7-2	TRBD1	TRBJ1-2	.	CASILGTANYGYTF	TGTGCCAGCATCCTAGGGACAGCGAACTATGGCTACACCTTC
TRBV30	.	TRBJ1-2	.	CAWSVFLQDGYTF	TGTGCCTGGAGTGTTTTTCTACAGGATGGCTACACCTTC
TRBV10-3	.	TRBJ1-1	.	CAISRQENTEAFF	TGTGCCATCAGCAGACAAGAGAACACTGAAGCTTTCTTT
TRBV13	.	TRBJ2-2	.	CASSLGVGQNTGELFF	TGTGCCAGCAGCTTAGGAGTGGGGCAAAACACCGGGGAGCTGTTTTTT
TRBV19	TRBD2	TRBJ2-1	medium-sized	CASSTTSGSDNEQFF	TGTGCCAGTAGTACCACTAGCGGGAGCGACAATGAGCAGTTCTTC
TRBV9	.	TRBJ2-1	.	CASSVETLGDEQFF	TGTGCCAGCAGCGTAGAGACGCTCGGGGATGAGCAGTTCTTC
TRBV7-9	.	TRBJ2-2	.	CASRSGVPNTGELFF	TGTGCCAGCAGGTCGGGGGTGCCGAACACCGGGGAGCTGTTTTTT
TRBV18	.	TRBJ2-1	.	CASSPGFIAVGSDNEQFF	TGTGCCAGCTCACCCGGTTTTATAGCGGTAGGCTCCGACAATGAGCAGTTCTTC
TRBV5-1	TRBD1	TRBJ1-5	.	CASSSKKKTGGGSNQPQHF	TGCGCCAGCAGCTCGAAAAAGAAAACAGGGGGAGGGAGCAATCAGCCCCAGCATTTT
TRBV7-9	TRBD2	TRBJ2-1	.	CASSSRLAGAEDEQFF	TGTGCCAGCAGCAGCCGACTAGCGGGAGCGGAGGATGAGCAGTTCTTC